These 16 T cell receptor beta chains were sequenced from one sample in a study of CD8+CD57+ T cells in acquired aplastic anemia (dated by TCRdb to between 2017 and 2018). These reads were obtained on an Illumina HiSeq 2000. Profiling of TCR beta VDJ combinations and CDR3 sequences used genomic DNA as the template. Through fastp at Q25 and MiXCR, TCRdb rebuilt clones from the public reads, retaining in-frame beta chains. Every CDR3 protein is listed once, alongside the most common genes and DNA of its rows. This sample holds 150,000 to 200,000 distinct CDR3 sequences; roughly 40% were observed only once. The ten largest clones add up to about 1.1% of the sample. What was sequenced was sorted CD4+, CD8+, or CD8+CD57+ T cells (not recorded which) from PBMCs. These receptors came from a human donor in good health.

This clonotype was seen at least ten times. The chain carries TRBV29-1 and TRBJ2-3; D is perhaps TRBD2 (5 bases). The CDR3 length is 14 residues. V was pared by 0 bases and J by 2 bases, with 9 bases between. Germline assignment: CDR1 SQVTM and CDR2 ANQGSEA. The DNA for the CDR3 is TGCAGCGTTGAAGATGGACTGCTCACAGATACGCAGTATTTT. It is translated as CSVEDGLLTDTQYF.

This clonotype occurred many times. The rearrangement uses TRBV5-1 and TRBJ2-2; weak D call: TRBD2 (7 bases). V lost 4 bases and J lost 1, with 17 bases in between. CDR1 and CDR2 from the germline V gene are SGHRS and YFSETQ. CDR3 length: 17 residues. CDR3 sequence reads: CASSVGRDTVNTGELFF. DNA of the CDR3: TGCGCCAGCAGCGTAGGGAGGGACACCGTGAACACCGGGGAGCTGTTTTTT.

This clonotype was seen at least ten times. The CDR3 loop reads CASSLGQVQYNEQFF. The CDR3 DNA is TGTGCCAGCAGCTTAGGACAGGTGCAATACAATGAGCAGTTCTTC. V usage is TRBV7-2 and J usage is TRBJ2-1; possible D gene TRBD1, 6 bases. From germline, CDR1 is SGHTA and CDR2 FQGNSA. V was shortened by 1 base and J by 4 bases, with 11 bases between the two germline ends. The CDR3 runs to 15 residues. The variable domain in full, completed from reference TRBV7-2 and TRBJ2-1, reads GAGVSQSPSNKVTEKGKDVELRCDPISGHTALYWYRQSLGQGLEFLIYFQGNSAPDKSGLPSDRFSAERTGGSVSTLTIQRTQQEDSAVYLCASSLGQVQYNEQFFGPGTRLTVL.

The chain couples TRBV3-1 to TRBJ2-3; 13 bases are shared with TRBD2. CDR1 LGHDT and CDR2 YNNKEL come from the germline V gene (reference sequence). V lost 4 bases to trimming and J lost 0 bases; unmatched junction nucleotides: 7. The CDR3 runs to 18 residues. CDR3 nucleotide sequence: TGTGCCAGCAGCCCCGGACTAGCGGGAGATGGAAGCACAGATACGCAGTATTTT. It codes for CASSPGLAGDGSTDTQYF.

At least ten counts were recorded for this clonotype. This chain connects TRBV6-6 to TRBJ1-1; D is unclear. Germline CDR1 MNHNY, CDR2 SVGAGI (reference sequence). V gave up 2 bases and J gave up 1 base, with 8 bases separating them. The CDR3 is 14 amino acids. The CDR3 bases are TGTGCCAGCAGTTACGCTCTCGGGAACACTGAAGCTTTCTTT. The encoded protein is CASSYALGNTEAFF.

The V call is TRBV7-8, the J call TRBJ1-1; D gene uncertain. Trimming cost V 5 bases and J 0 bases, with 7 bases left between them. This CDR3 region has 13 residues. The germline gives CDR1 SGHVS, CDR2 FQNEAQ. CDR3 residues: CASSTMMNTEAFF. The CDR3 DNA sequence: TGTGCCAGCAGCACGATGATGAACACTGAAGCTTTCTTT.

This chain links TRBV7-2 with TRBJ2-5; 8 bases match TRBD2. Germline V lookup: CDR1 SGHTA, CDR2 FQGNSA. CDR3 length: 15 residues. Trimming took 3 bases from V and 5 from J; bases not matched to a gene: 8. CDR3 region: CASSFSGTEGETQYF. CDR3 sequence (DNA): TGTGCCAGCAGCTTTAGCGGGACTGAGGGCGAGACCCAGTACTTC.

Notes on this clonotype: This may stem from a read error, because a much larger clone lies one nucleotide away. J is TRBJ2-7 and V is TRBV30; possibly TRBD2 for D (6 bases). Trimming took 5 bases from V and 0 from J, leaving 11 bases between them. The germline V gene has CDR1 GTSNPN and CDR2 SVGIG (reference sequence). The CDR3 is 13 residues long. As DNA, the CDR3 is TGTGCCTGGTACGCCGGGGGCTCCTACGAGCAGTACTTC. Residues: CAWYAGGSYEQYF. Filled out from reference TRBV30 and TRBJ2-7, the complete variable domain reads SQTIHQWPATLVQPVGSPLSLECTVEGTSNPNLYWYRQAAGRGLQLLFYSVGIGQISSEVPQNLSASRPQDRQFILSSKKLLLSDSGFYLCAWYAGGSYEQYFGPGTRLTVT.

This clonotype was observed a few times. This sequence joins TRBV25-1 and TRBJ1-2; D is uncertain. The CDR3 contains 13 residues. Trimming removed 5 bases from V and 2 bases from J, with 9 bases in between. Germline loops: CDR1 MGHDK, CDR2 SYGVNS. The CDR3 region is CASSREVNYGYTF. CDR3 DNA: TGTGCCAGCAGTAGAGAAGTGAACTATGGCTACACCTTC.

CDR3 region: CATSRALAGNTIYF. In DNA, the CDR3 is TGTGCCACCAGCAGAGCATTGGCTGGAAACACCATATATTTT. This chain joins TRBV15 and TRBJ1-3; the D is unclear. V lost 1 base, J lost 2 bases, and 6 bases lay in between. The CDR3 length is 14 residues. The germline V gene encodes CDR1 LNHNV and CDR2 YYDKDF (reference sequence).

The chain employs TRBV2 and TRBJ1-2, with D hard to call. Trimming removed 4 bases at V and 0 bases at J, with 9 bases between. The CDR3 contains 14 residues. Looked up from germline, CDR1 is SNHLY and CDR2 is FYNNEI. For the CDR3, the DNA is TGTGCCAGCAGTGTATACAGTACTAACTATGGCTACACCTTC. It is translated as CASSVYSTNYGYTF. Full variable domain (outside the CDR3, taken from reference TRBV2 and TRBJ1-2): EPEVTQTPSHQVTQMGQEVILRCVPISNHLYFYWYRQILGQKVEFLVSFYNNEISEKSEIFDDQFSVERPDGSNFTLKIRSTKLEDSAMYFCASSVYSTNYGYTFGSGTRLTVV.

This clonotype was seen many times. The V and J genes are TRBV19 and TRBJ1-6; perhaps TRBD1 as D (6 bases). The V gene lost 3 bases and the J gene lost 6 bases, with 9 bases spanning the gap. CDR1 is LNHDA, CDR2 SQIVND, per germline (reference sequence). The CDR3 is 14 amino acids. This CDR3 is CASSMGRGNSPLHF. In DNA form, the CDR3 reads TGTGCCAGTAGTATGGGCAGGGGTAATTCACCCCTCCACTTT.

V is TRBV7-2 and J is TRBJ2-2, with 9 bases identical to TRBD2. V shed 8 bases and J 3 bases; nucleotides not matched to a gene: 7. CDR1 is SGHTA, CDR2 FQGNSA, per germline. This CDR3 comprises 15 residues. The CDR3 bases are TGTGCCAGCCTAGCGGGAACACACCACACCGGGGAGCTGTTTTTT. Its translation is CASLAGTHHTGELFF.

The table lists this clonotype with many counts. The CDR3 spells CASSLDQGREQYF. Written as DNA, the CDR3 is TGTGCCAGCAGCTTAGACCAGGGGCGGGAGCAGTACTTC. The V gene is TRBV11-1, the J gene TRBJ2-7, with a possible D match to TRBD1 (6 bases). V lost 1 base, J lost 7 bases, and 11 bases lay in between. There are 13 residues in the CDR3. The germline gives CDR1 SGHAT, CDR2 FQDESV (reference sequence).

This clonotype was found many times. The gene calls are TRBV19 and TRBJ2-7; D tentatively fits TRBD1 or TRBD2 (5 bases each). The CDR3 is 14 residues long. V lost 8 bases to trimming and J lost 7 bases, with 21 bases between them. From germline, CDR1 is LNHDA and CDR2 SQIVND (reference sequence). The CDR3 bases are TGTGCCAGTTCGACCGGGACGGGGACCCGAGAGCAGTACTTC. This gives the protein CASSTGTGTREQYF.

The CDR3 nucleotides are TGTGCCACCAGCAGAGAGGTGTTCGGGTCCGACTATGGCTACACCTTC. Amino acids: CATSREVFGSDYGYTF. The chain links TRBV15 to TRBJ1-2; D not certain. CDR1 is LNHNV, CDR2 YYDKDF, per germline (reference sequence). This CDR3 has 16 residues. Trimming stripped 0 bases from V and 3 bases from J, with 14 bases between.